This T cell receptor beta chain is drawn from a study of blood T cell repertoires in COVID-19. Germline loops: CDR1 SGHRS, CDR2 YFSETQ. J was trimmed by 7 bases and V by 0 bases; bases with no gene match: 17. The CDR3 consists of 19 residues. Repertoires were generated with immunoSEQ multiplex PCR, while TCRdb's copy carries only in-frame clones and drops some. The sample lists some 140,000 clones; roughly 83% were seen once. Sequencing input: PBMCs or T cells enriched from blood (not recorded which). This TCR came from a man aged 35 to 55 with acute COVID-19. The rearrangement joins TRBV5-1 to TRBJ2-3; 10 nucleotides match TRBD2. CDR3 bases: TGCGCCAGCAGCTTGGACGTTGGGCTAGCGGGAGTCACGGGTCATACGCAGTATTTT. This encodes CASSLDVGLAGVTGHTQYF.